These 4 T cell receptor beta chains were all obtained from the same sample, sequenced in a study of PD-1 blockade in mismatch repair-deficient tumors. TCRdb keeps only in-frame clones here, not all; method: immunoSEQ multiplex PCR. The data hold around 100,000 clones, with roughly 80% observed a single time. The sample consisted of peripheral blood, taken 60 weeks after starting pembrolizumab. These receptors originate from an adult with mismatch repair-deficient cancer.

The chain joins TRBV4-2 to TRBJ2-5; 12 nucleotides align to TRBD2. Unmatched junction bases numbered 12, after V lost 0 bases and J lost 1 base. This CDR3 is 20 amino acids long. The germline gives CDR1 LGHNA, CDR2 YNFKEQ. CDR3 protein: CASSQDVASGRAGSQETQYF. The CDR3 nucleotides are TGTGCCAGCAGCCAAGATGTTGCTAGCGGGAGGGCCGGATCCCAAGAGACCCAGTACTTC.

The chain combines TRBV6-1 with TRBJ2-1, with TRBD2 identical over 9 bases. The CDR3 loop spans 16 amino acids. After removal of 0 bases from V and 6 bases from J, the junction contained 6 bases not matched to a gene. CDR1 is MNHNS, CDR2 SASEGT, per germline. The CDR3 coding sequence is TGTGCCAGCAGTGAAGCGAGGGTAGCGGGAGCCAATGAGCAGTTCTTC. This sequence encodes CASSEARVAGANEQFF.

The rearrangement links TRBV5-4 to TRBJ2-5, with D maybe TRBD2 (5 bases). Trimming cost V 1 base and J 2 bases, with 9 bases left between them. The CDR3 sequence is 14 residues long. Germline lookup yields CDR1 SGHNT and CDR2 YYREEE (reference sequence). The CDR3 DNA sequence: TGTGCCAGCAGCTTGTGGAGGAAGCAAGAGACCCAGTACTTC. Translation: CASSLWRKQETQYF. Looking up the rest from reference TRBV5-4 and TRBJ2-5 gives the full variable domain: ETGVTQSPTHLIKTRGQQVTLRCSSQSGHNTVSWYQQALGQGPQFIFQYYREEENGRGNFPPRFSGLQFPNYSSELNVNALELDDSALYLCASSLWRKQETQYFGPGTRLLVL.

The V call is TRBV19, the J call TRBJ1-4, with 8 bases matching TRBD1. Germline V gene sequence: CDR1 LNHDA, CDR2 SQIVND (reference sequence). This CDR3 comprises 15 residues. V trimming: 0 bases; J trimming: 6 bases; junction bases outside the gene matches: 3. The CDR3 nucleotides read TGTGCCAGTAGTATAGAGGAGACAGGGGATGAAAAACTGTTTTTT. This sequence encodes CASSIEETGDEKLFF.